This T cell receptor beta chain appears in the sequencing data of a study of blood T cell repertoires in COVID-19. On the study more broadly: Collection of acute and convalescent COVID-19 samples took place in the United States, Italy and Spain. The analysed material was cDNA or gDNA that came from T cells, B-cell-depleted T cells, or PBMCs.

Original handling: Reference gene primer amplification gave nucleated cell count estimates. TCRdb keeps only in-frame clones here, not all; method: immunoSEQ multiplex PCR. V and J calls plus clone size are reproduced from that table; the DNA served to infer D and trimming. This table holds 150,000 to 200,000 clones, about 88% found once. Material: peripheral blood. This clonotype was obtained from a woman aged 80 or older with acute or convalescent COVID-19.

CDR3 loop: CSVAGTEGYTF. CDR3 in DNA: TGCAGCGTTGCGGGGACAGAGGGCTACACCTTC. The chain has TRBV29-1 and TRBJ1-2, with 7 bases lining up with TRBD1. CDR1 is SQVTM and CDR2 is ANQGSEA in the germline V gene. This CDR3 is built from 11 residues. V lost 4 bases and J lost 8; bases outside the gene matches: 4.